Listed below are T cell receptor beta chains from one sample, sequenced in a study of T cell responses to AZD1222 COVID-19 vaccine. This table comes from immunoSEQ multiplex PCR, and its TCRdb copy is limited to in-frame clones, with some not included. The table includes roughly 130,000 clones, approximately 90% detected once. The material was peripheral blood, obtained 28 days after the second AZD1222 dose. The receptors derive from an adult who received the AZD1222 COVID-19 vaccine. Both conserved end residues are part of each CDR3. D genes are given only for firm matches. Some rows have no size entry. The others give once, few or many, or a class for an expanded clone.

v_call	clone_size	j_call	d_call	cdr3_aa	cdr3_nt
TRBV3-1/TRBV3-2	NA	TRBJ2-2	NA	CASRLNRGELFF	TGTGCCAGCAGGCTAAACAGGGGGGAGCTGTTTTTT
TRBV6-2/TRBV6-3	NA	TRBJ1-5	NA	CASSVLFRDPANQPQHF	TGTGCCAGCAGTGTACTATTCCGGGACCCAGCCAATCAGCCCCAGCATTTT
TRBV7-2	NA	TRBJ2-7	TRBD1	CASSLDRGRYEQYF	TGTGCCAGCAGCTTGGACAGGGGCCGATACGAGCAGTACTTC
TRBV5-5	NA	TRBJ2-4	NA	CASSLAVGANIQYF	TGTGCCAGCAGCTTGGCGGTGGGGGCAAACATTCAGTACTTC
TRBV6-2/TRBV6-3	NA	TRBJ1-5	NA	CASSYPPFKPQHF	TGTGCCAGCAGTTACCCCCCGTTCAAGCCCCAGCATTTT
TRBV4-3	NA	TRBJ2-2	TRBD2	CASSQELAGLNTGELFF	TGCGCCAGCAGCCAGGAACTAGCGGGGTTAAACACCGGGGAGCTGTTTTTT
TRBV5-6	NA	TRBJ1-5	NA	CASSRIGGGDQPQHF	TGTGCCAGCAGTCGCATCGGGGGAGGAGATCAGCCCCAGCATTTT
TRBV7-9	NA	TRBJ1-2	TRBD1	CASSSPDRGYGYTF	TGTGCCAGCAGCTCTCCCGACAGGGGGTATGGCTACACCTTC
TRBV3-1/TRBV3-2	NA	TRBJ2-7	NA	CASSQVRGYEQYF	TGTGCCAGCAGCCAAGTCAGGGGTTACGAGCAGTACTTC
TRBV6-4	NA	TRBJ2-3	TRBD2	CASSGDSGGATDTQYF	TGTGCCAGCAGTGGGGATAGCGGGGGGGCGACAGATACGCAGTATTTT
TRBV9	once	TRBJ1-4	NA	CASSTNWRATNEKLFF	TGTGCCAGCAGCACCAACTGGCGGGCAACTAATGAAAAACTGTTTTTT